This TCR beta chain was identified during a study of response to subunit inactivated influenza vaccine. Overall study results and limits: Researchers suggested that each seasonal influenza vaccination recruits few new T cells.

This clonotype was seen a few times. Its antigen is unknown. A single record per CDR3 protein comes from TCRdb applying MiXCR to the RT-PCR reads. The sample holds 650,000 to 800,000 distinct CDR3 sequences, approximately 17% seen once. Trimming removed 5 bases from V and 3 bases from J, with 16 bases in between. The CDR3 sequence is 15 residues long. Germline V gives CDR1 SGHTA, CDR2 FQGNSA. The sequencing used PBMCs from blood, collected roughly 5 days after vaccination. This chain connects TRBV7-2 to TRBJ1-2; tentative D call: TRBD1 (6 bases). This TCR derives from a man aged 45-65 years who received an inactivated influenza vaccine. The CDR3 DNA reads TGTGCCAGCAGCCCTAGAGCGACAGGAGACTATGGCTACACCTTC. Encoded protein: CASSPRATGDYGYTF.